This entry lists 25 T cell receptor beta chains sequenced from one sample in a study of beta chain features in type 1 diabetes. Every isolated RNA sample was fully reverse transcribed, so sequencing captured expressed TCRB transcripts. Data came from immunoSEQ multiplex PCR; TCRdb stores just in-frame clones and leaves some out. The repertoire holds approximately 170,000 clones, with roughly 9.1% as singletons. Specimen: central memory CD4+ T cells from blood. The receptor set was obtained from a woman under 30 in good health.

This clone has more than one count but fewer than ten. The chain employs TRBV6-6 and TRBJ2-7, with 7 bases matching TRBD1. V shed 8 bases and J 9 bases; nucleotides not matched to a gene: 13. From germline, CDR1 is MNHNY and CDR2 SVGAGI (reference sequence). The CDR3 has 13 amino acids. CDR3 bases: TGTGCCAGCGGCCCAGACAGGGTCAAGGGGCAGTACTTC. Amino acids: CASGPDRVKGQYF.

The J gene is TRBJ2-1, the V gene TRBV30, with TRBD2 matching 10 bases. With 1 base clipped from V and 7 bases from J, the junction kept 10 bases outside the gene matches. Per the germline V gene, CDR1 is GTSNPN and CDR2 is SVGIG (reference sequence). CDR3 length: 16 residues. The CDR3 reads CAWSARTSGLGNEQFF. The CDR3 coding sequence is TGTGCCTGGAGTGCCCGGACTAGCGGTCTGGGGAATGAGCAGTTCTTC.

This rearrangement joins TRBV4-1 to TRBJ1-5, with TRBD1 matching over 9 bases. Germline lookup yields CDR1 MGHRA and CDR2 YSYEKL. The CDR3 is made up of 14 amino acids. J lost 10 bases, V lost 0 bases, and 4 bases had no gene match. The CDR3 reads CASSQDPTGGPQHF. In DNA form, the CDR3 reads TGCGCCAGCAGCCAAGATCCTACAGGGGGCCCCCAGCATTTT.

The rearrangement links TRBV11-2 to TRBJ2-3, with 8 bases lining up with TRBD2. The junction had 5 bases not matched to a gene; V was cut back by 4 bases and J by 2 bases. CDR1 is SGHAT, CDR2 FQNNGV, per germline. The CDR3 covers 15 residues. CDR3 sequence: CASSSAGAFTDTQYF. CDR3 bases: TGTGCCAGCAGCTCAGCGGGAGCCTTCACAGATACGCAGTATTTT. Complete variable domain (other parts from reference TRBV11-2 and TRBJ2-3): EAGVAQSPRYKIIEKRQSVAFWCNPISGHATLYWYQQILGQGPKLLIQFQNNGVVDDSQLPKDRFSAERLKGVDSTLKIQPAKLEDSAVYLCASSSAGAFTDTQYFGPGTRLTVL.

The chain couples TRBV7-2 to TRBJ2-7; TRBD2 agrees at 7 bases. The V segment lost 1 base and the J segment 0 bases; nucleotides outside the gene matches: 3. The V gene's germline CDR1 is SGHTA and CDR2 FQGNSA. The CDR3 contains 15 residues. CDR3 amino acids: CASSLGGGSSYEQYF. CDR3 DNA sequence: TGTGCCAGCAGCTTAGGAGGCGGGAGCTCCTACGAGCAGTACTTC.

This clone was observed a handful of times. The chain links TRBV7-2 to TRBJ1-1; 10 positions match TRBD1. The V gene end was trimmed by 3 bases and the J gene end by 1 base; junction bases not matched to a gene: 2. The CDR3 is 15 residues long. From germline, CDR1 is SGHTA and CDR2 FQGNSA. CDR3 sequence reads: CASSFDRGPNTEAFF. The CDR3 nucleotides read TGTGCCAGCAGCTTCGACAGGGGGCCGAACACTGAAGCTTTCTTT. Full variable domain (missing parts from reference TRBV7-2 and TRBJ1-1): GAGVSQSPSNKVTEKGKDVELRCDPISGHTALYWYRQSLGQGLEFLIYFQGNSAPDKSGLPSDRFSAERTGGSVSTLTIQRTQQEDSAVYLCASSFDRGPNTEAFFGQGTRLTVV.

In this sample, this clone turned up a few times. The J gene is TRBJ1-3, the V gene TRBV2; D is unresolved. Germline CDR1 is SNHLY and CDR2 is FYNNEI. Deletions cut 7 bases from V and 2 bases from J, with 6 bases between. The CDR3 contains 12 residues. The CDR3 DNA is TGTGCCAGCAAGCAAGCTGGAAACACCATATATTTT. Encoded protein: CASKQAGNTIYF.

A few counts support this clone. This rearrangement joins TRBV6-6 to TRBJ1-5; D ambiguous. Germline-derived CDR1 and CDR2 are MNHNY and SVGAGI (reference sequence). Trimming took 7 bases from V and 2 from J, leaving 12 bases between them. The CDR3 consists of 14 residues. CDR3 nucleotides: TGTGCCAGCACCCGAGACTGGGGCAATCAGCCCCAGCATTTT. It yields the protein CASTRDWGNQPQHF.

In this sample, this clone turned up a few times. V is TRBV30 and J is TRBJ2-7; TRBD2 aligns across 12 bases. This CDR3 has 18 amino acids. Germline V gene data show CDR1 as GTSNPN and CDR2 as SVGIG (reference sequence). V shed 0 bases and J 3 bases; nucleotides not matched to a gene: 12. DNA of the CDR3: TGTGCCTGGAGTGTACGCCTAGCGGGAGGGCCTTTCGGCTACGAGCAGTACTTC. Residues: CAWSVRLAGGPFGYEQYF.

This clone turned up a few times. The chain uses TRBV20-1 and TRBJ2-2; D remains unclear. Per the germline V gene, CDR1 is DFQATT and CDR2 is SNEGSKA (reference sequence). The CDR3 is 11 residues long. V lost 5 bases, J lost 7 bases, and 8 bases lay in between. The chain's CDR3 is CSAAPGGELFF. The CDR3 region has the DNA TGCAGTGCTGCCCCGGGCGGGGAGCTGTTTTTT.

J is TRBJ1-4 and V is TRBV7-9; TRBD1 matches at 7 bases. The CDR3 is made up of 17 amino acids. CDR1 and CDR2 from the germline V gene are SEHNR and FQNEAQ (reference sequence). The V segment lost 7 bases and the J segment 0 bases; nucleotides outside the gene matches: 11. This chain's CDR3 is CASTGTGASTTNEKLFF. As DNA, the CDR3 is TGTGCCAGCACGGGAACAGGGGCTTCGACAACTAATGAAAAACTGTTTTTT.

This clone has more than one count but fewer than ten. The rearrangement links TRBV2 to TRBJ1-1, with D unresolved. The V end was cut by 4 bases, the J end by 3 bases, with 9 bases between. This CDR3 region has 13 residues. In germline, CDR1 is SNHLY, CDR2 FYNNEI. CDR3 DNA sequence: TGTGCCAGCAGTGTTGGGAGGGACACTGAAGCTTTCTTT. Translated, it gives CASSVGRDTEAFF.

The J gene is TRBJ2-2, the V gene TRBV7-9; 13 bases match TRBD2. This CDR3 spans 16 amino acids. The V gene end was trimmed by 3 bases and the J gene end by 4 bases; junction bases not matched to a gene: 2. Germline lookup yields CDR1 SEHNR and CDR2 FQNEAQ (reference sequence). CDR3 nucleotides: TGTGCCAGCAGCTTCGGGACTAGCGGGGCCACCGGGGAGCTGTTTTTT. Translation: CASSFGTSGATGELFF.

This chain links TRBV19 with TRBJ2-1; no firm D call. The CDR3 is 16 residues long. Germline values: CDR1 LNHDA, CDR2 SQIVND (reference sequence). V lost 5 bases, J lost 5 bases, and 19 bases lay in between. The CDR3 sequence is CASSLRRTARNNEQFF. CDR3 coding DNA: TGTGCCAGTAGTCTCAGACGCACGGCGAGGAACAATGAGCAGTTCTTC.

This sequence joins TRBV9 and TRBJ1-6; no reliable D call. The CDR3 consists of 14 residues. The germline V gene encodes CDR1 SGDLS and CDR2 YYNGEE. Trimming took off 0 bases at V and 6 bases at J, with 7 bases between the two ends. The CDR3, as DNA: TGTGCCAGCAGCGTAGACAGCCCTAATTCACCCCTCCACTTT. Its protein is CASSVDSPNSPLHF.

The chain combines TRBV2 with TRBJ2-2; D is perhaps TRBD2 (5 bases). Per germline, CDR1 SNHLY and CDR2 FYNNEI. CDR3 length equals 13 residues. V gave up 7 bases and J gave up 5 bases, with 11 bases separating them. The CDR3 spells CASTRAGTGELFF. The CDR3 nucleotides are TGTGCCAGCACGCGGGCGGGTACCGGGGAGCTGTTTTTT.

The chain combines TRBV7-8 with TRBJ2-3; tentatively, D is TRBD1 (5 bases). The CDR3 extends over 12 amino acids. Trimming cost V 6 bases and J 5 bases, with 9 bases left between them. In germline, CDR1 is SGHVS, CDR2 FQNEAQ. CDR3: CASSLGVDTQYF. In nucleotides, the CDR3 is TGTGCCAGCAGTCTAGGGGTAGATACGCAGTATTTT.

The CDR3 sequence is CASSLNRGLEQYF. CDR3 coding DNA: TGTGCCAGCTCCCTGAACAGGGGGCTCGAGCAGTACTTC. This chain links TRBV18 with TRBJ2-7, with TRBD1 matching over 9 bases. V trimming: 6 bases; J trimming: 6 bases; junction bases outside the gene matches: 6. The CDR3 runs to 13 residues. CDR1 is KGHSH and CDR2 is LQKENI in the germline V gene. Full variable domain (missing parts from reference TRBV18 and TRBJ2-7): NAGVMQNPRHLVRRRGQEARLRCSPMKGHSHVYWYRQLPEEGLKFMVYLQKENIIDESGMPKERFSAEFPKEGPSILRIQQVVRGDSAAYFCASSLNRGLEQYFGPGTRLTVT.

This clone appeared a few times. Here the CDR3 DNA reads TGTGCCAGCAGCTTCGCGGCAGGGGCTACTGAAGCTTTCTTT. As protein: CASSFAAGATEAFF. The chain combines TRBV11-1 with TRBJ1-1; maybe TRBD1 (6 bases). Germline CDR1 reads SGHAT; CDR2 reads FQDESV (reference sequence). V shed 3 bases and J shed 5 bases, with 13 bases lying between them. The CDR3 totals 14 residues.

In its sample, this clone was seen a few times. The DNA of the CDR3 is TGTGCCAGCAGTTTACAGGGGGTATGGGAGACCCAGTACTTC. Protein: CASSLQGVWETQYF. This chain links TRBV6-1 with TRBJ2-5; 8 bases map to TRBD1. The CDR3 has 14 amino acids. Trimming cost V 5 bases and J 5 bases; bases outside gene matches: 7. CDR1 is MNHNS and CDR2 is SASEGT in the germline V gene.

This clone was found a few times. V usage is TRBV5-1 and J usage is TRBJ1-5; possibly TRBD1 for D (6 bases). Germline lookup yields CDR1 SGHRS and CDR2 YFSETQ. Trimming pared 0 bases from V and 6 bases from J, leaving 16 bases between. The CDR3 has 16 amino acids. The CDR3 protein is CASSLAPTGPGQPQHF. The CDR3 DNA reads TGCGCCAGCAGCTTGGCGCCTACAGGGCCGGGTCAGCCCCAGCATTTT.

V is TRBV2 and J is TRBJ2-1; 12 bases are a match to TRBD2. In germline, CDR1 is SNHLY, CDR2 FYNNEI. Trimming took 2 bases from V and 10 from J; bases not matched to a gene: 12. The CDR3 has 17 amino acids. The CDR3 sequence: CASSEKAASGRAFEQFF. Written as DNA, the CDR3 is TGTGCCAGCAGTGAAAAGGCCGCTAGCGGGAGGGCTTTCGAGCAGTTCTTC.

This clone has only a few counts. V gene TRBV7-2 combines with J gene TRBJ1-1; 11 positions agree with TRBD1. The length of the CDR3 is 15 residues. After removal of 3 bases from V and 4 bases from J, the junction contained 4 bases not matched to a gene. Per the germline V gene, CDR1 is SGHTA and CDR2 is FQGNSA. DNA for the CDR3: TGTGCCAGCAGCTTGGGAGGGACAGGGGGCACTGAAGCTTTCTTT. Translated, it gives CASSLGGTGGTEAFF.

This chain connects TRBV30 to TRBJ2-7, with D possibly TRBD1 on 6 matching bases. Trimming shortened V by 6 bases and J by 0 bases, and 15 bases separated the two germline ends. The CDR3 covers 14 residues. Germline-derived CDR1 and CDR2 are GTSNPN and SVGIG (reference sequence). CDR3 nucleotide sequence: TGTGCCTGCAGACAGGCCTCGAGCTCCTACGAGCAGTACTTC. Encoded protein: CACRQASSSYEQYF.

This clone has only a few counts. This chain links TRBV7-2 with TRBJ2-3; TRBD2 agrees at 8 bases. CDR3 length equals 14 residues. V lost 5 bases and J lost 3; bases outside the gene matches: 4. The germline CDR1 and CDR2 sequences are SGHTA and FQGNSA. This CDR3 reads CASSQGLVTDTQYF. As DNA, the CDR3 is TGTGCCAGCAGCCAGGGACTAGTGACAGATACGCAGTATTTT.